Reported below is one T cell receptor (beta chain). Its specificity is not known. The sample belongs to a study of T cell repertoires and HLA-DP antigens. The overall study: The donors, ranging 18-to-29 to 60-to-69 years, included a couple of males and one female. Pre-culture CD4+ samples used 1,200 ng DNA versus 200 to 250 ng for CD137+CD4+ sorts.

This CDR3 is built from 14 residues. V was trimmed by 2 bases and J by 2 bases, leaving 9 bases between them. CDR1 and CDR2 (germline): SGHNT, YENEEA. The primer mix covered 54 TRBV segments and 13 TRBJ segments. Assay: immunoSEQ multiplex PCR; the TCRdb copy retains only in-frame clones and omits some. The table lists about 89,000 clones, about 89% of them singletons. Whole-study results and caveats: Sorted CD137+ clonality was roughly 0.4 for both alloantigens, versus roughly 0.043 pre-culture.

The sequence was collected from a man aged 50-59 years in good health and CMV-seronegative. The gene calls are TRBV11-3 and TRBJ1-1; D uncertain. Specimen: CD4+ T cells from PBMCs. CDR3 sequence: CASSLNALNTEAFF. The CDR3 DNA is TGTGCCAGCAGCTTAAACGCTCTTAACACTGAAGCTTTCTTT. Based on the CDR3 plus reference TRBV11-3 and TRBJ1-1, the full variable domain is EAGVVQSPRYKIIEKKQPVAFWCNPISGHNTLYWYLQNLGQGPELLIRYENEEAVDDSQLPKDRFSAERLKGVDSTLKIQPAELGDSAVYLCASSLNALNTEAFFGQGTRLTVV.